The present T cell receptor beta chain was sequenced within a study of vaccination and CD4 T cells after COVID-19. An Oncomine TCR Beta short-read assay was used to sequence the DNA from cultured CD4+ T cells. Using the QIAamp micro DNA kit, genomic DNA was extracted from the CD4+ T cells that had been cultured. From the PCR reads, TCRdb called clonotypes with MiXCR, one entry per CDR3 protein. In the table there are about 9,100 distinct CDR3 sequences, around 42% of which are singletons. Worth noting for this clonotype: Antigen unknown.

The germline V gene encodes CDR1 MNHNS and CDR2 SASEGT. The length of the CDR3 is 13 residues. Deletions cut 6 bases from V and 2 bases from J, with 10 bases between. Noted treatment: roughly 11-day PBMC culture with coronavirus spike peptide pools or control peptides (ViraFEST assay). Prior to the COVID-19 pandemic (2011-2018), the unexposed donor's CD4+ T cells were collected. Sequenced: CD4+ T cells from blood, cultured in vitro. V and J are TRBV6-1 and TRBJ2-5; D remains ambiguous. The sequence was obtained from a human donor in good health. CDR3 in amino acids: CASSRHEQETQYF. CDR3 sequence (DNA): TGTGCCAGCAGCCGTCACGAGCAAGAGACCCAGTACTTC.